This record looks at one TCR beta chain sequence and its context. Its binding antigen is unknown. No base quality values were provided; no much bigger clone lies one nucleotide off. TCRbeta CDR3 regions were amplified from genomic DNA by means of the immunoSEQ Assay, a bias-controlled multiplex PCR. The study's processing was this. The number of nucleated cells in each sample was estimated from the amplification of reference gene primers within the assay. Sequence reads were collapsed and filtered to measure the absolute abundance of every unique TCRbeta CDR3 rearrangement. For each sample, productive Simpson clonality was calculated by taking the square root of Simpson's diversity index across productive rearrangements. TCRdb obtained this table from immuneACCESS and retained in-frame rearrangements with V and J assigned. These tables miss some clones; where compared with another copy, unresolved V genes account for less than half of the shortfall, and the remainder is unexplained. That table furnishes V, J and clone size, whereas the DNA furnished D and trimming. This sample has 250,000 to 300,000 clones in its table, and about 90% of those were observed once. The top ten clones comprise about 12% of the sample.

One collaborating source in Seattle enrolled patients during active infection and followed them longitudinally through the course of disease. Whole blood was collected in K2EDTA tubes by collaborating institutions according to the institutions' own protocols. For TCRbeta analysis, collaborators shipped samples in one of three forms: frozen whole blood, isolated PBMCs, or DNA extracted from either of those sample types. The data were taken from a study of blood T cell repertoires in COVID-19 (TCRdb year 2020). General notes on the study: The collaborator samples originated in the United States, Italy and Spain and spanned the acute and convalescent phases of COVID-19. The prospective study material was composed of cDNA or gDNA derived from T cells, B-cell-depleted T cells, or PBMCs. Deeply sampled blood TCRbeta repertoires from subjects exposed to, actively infected with, or recovered from COVID-19 were included in the dataset. A freely available public database, intended as a resource for researchers studying the immune response to SARS-CoV-2, is where the repertoires were released. Samples came from the ongoing ImmuneRACE study (first 160 participants) plus 1,254 subjects from 6 global collaborators. A de-identified subject ID, COVID-19 status, age in years and sex were almost always included in the sample metadata. HLA class I and class II types, where available, came from metadata supplied by the sample provider rather than from assay-based typing.

What the work shows at the level of the full study, not this receptor alone: How much clinical and demographic metadata was included differed by source and by participant, and the metadata was provided uncurated.

The sequence was collected from a woman in her twenties or thirties with COVID-19, enrolled during active disease. Sample: peripheral blood.

The bases read TGTGCCAGTACCCCCCTAGGGACACCGTCCGGGGAGCTGTTTTTT. This sequence encodes CASTPLGTPSGELFF. The chain employs TRBV19 and TRBJ2-2; 6 matching bases give a weak D call of TRBD1. V loses 7 bases of germline sequence and J loses 6 bases, and the interval between the two ends is 18 bases. The CDR3 holds 15 amino acids from the cysteine to the phenylalanine. The CDR3 DNA has 45 bases and is translated from base 1. In the germline V gene (reference sequence), CDR1 corresponds to LNHDA and CDR2 to SQIVND.